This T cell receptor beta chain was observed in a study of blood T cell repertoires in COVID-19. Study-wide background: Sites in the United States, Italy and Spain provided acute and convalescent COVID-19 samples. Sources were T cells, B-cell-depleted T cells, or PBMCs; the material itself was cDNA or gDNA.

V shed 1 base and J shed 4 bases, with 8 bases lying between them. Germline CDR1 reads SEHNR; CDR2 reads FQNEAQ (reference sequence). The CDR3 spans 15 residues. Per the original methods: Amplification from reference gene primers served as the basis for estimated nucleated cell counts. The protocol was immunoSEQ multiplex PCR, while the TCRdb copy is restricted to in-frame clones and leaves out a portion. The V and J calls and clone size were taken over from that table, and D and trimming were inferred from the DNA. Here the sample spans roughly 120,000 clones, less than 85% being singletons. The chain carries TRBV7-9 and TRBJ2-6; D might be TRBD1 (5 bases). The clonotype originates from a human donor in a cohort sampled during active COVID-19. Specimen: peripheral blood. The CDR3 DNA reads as TGTGCCAGCAGCTTAGTAGGGGTCGGGGCCAACGTCCTGACTTTC. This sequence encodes CASSLVGVGANVLTF.